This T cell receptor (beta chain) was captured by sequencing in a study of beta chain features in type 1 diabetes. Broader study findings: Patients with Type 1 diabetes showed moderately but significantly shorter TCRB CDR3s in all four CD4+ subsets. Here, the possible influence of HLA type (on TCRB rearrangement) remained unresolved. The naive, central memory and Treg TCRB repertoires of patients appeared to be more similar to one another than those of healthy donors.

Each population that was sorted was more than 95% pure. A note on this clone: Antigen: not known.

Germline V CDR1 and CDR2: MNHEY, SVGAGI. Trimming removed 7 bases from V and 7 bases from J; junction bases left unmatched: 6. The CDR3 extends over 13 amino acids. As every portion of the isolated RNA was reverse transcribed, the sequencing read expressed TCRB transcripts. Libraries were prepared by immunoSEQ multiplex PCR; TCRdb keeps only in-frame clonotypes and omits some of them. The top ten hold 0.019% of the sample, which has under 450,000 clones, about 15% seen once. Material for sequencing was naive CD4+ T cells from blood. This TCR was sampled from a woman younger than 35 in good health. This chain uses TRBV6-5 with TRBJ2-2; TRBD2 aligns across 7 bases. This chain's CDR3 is CASTRGGNGELFF. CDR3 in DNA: TGTGCCAGCACGCGGGGAGGGAACGGGGAGCTGTTTTTT.